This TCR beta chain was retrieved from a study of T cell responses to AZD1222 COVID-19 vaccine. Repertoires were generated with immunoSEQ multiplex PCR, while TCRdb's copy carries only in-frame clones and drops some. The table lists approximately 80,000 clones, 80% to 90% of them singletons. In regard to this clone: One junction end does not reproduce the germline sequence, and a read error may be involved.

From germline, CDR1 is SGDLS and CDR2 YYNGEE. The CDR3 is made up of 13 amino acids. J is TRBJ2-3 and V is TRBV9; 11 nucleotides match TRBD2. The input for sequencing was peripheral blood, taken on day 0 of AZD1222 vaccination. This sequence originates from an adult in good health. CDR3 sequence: CAGSGGATDTQYF. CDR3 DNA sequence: TGCGCCGGTAGCGGGGGGGCCACAGATACGCAGTATTTT.